Listed below are T cell receptor beta chains from one sample, sequenced in a study of response to subunit inactivated influenza vaccine. TCRdb reanalysed the RT-PCR reads using MiXCR and keeps one entry per CDR3 protein. This repertoire shows about 520,000 distinct CDR3 sequences, approximately 7.7% found once; its top ten account for around 14%. This material consisted of PBMCs from blood, taken around 2 years after vaccination. The receptors here all came from a man aged 50-75 years who received an inactivated influenza vaccine. The CDR3 runs from the conserved cysteine through the conserved F or W. Each record gives: D gene, clone size, V gene, J gene, CDR3 protein, CDR3 DNA. D genes are given only for firm matches. Not all rows give a size; the values are once, few, many and, for expanded clones, a class.

>NA|NA|TRBV18|TRBJ2-5
CASSPEKTQYF
TGTGCCAGCTCACCAGAGAAGACCCAGTACTTC
>TRBD2|many|TRBV12-3/TRBV12-4|TRBJ2-3
CASSLLAGTDTQYF
TGTGCCAGCAGTTTACTAGCGGGCACAGATACGCAGTATTTT
>NA|few|TRBV10-2|TRBJ1-1
CASRDTEAFF
TGCGCCAGCAGGGACACTGAAGCTTTCTTT
>TRBD1|NA|TRBV12-3/TRBV12-4|TRBJ2-4
CASSAADRVAKNIQYF
TGTGCCAGCAGTGCGGCGGACAGGGTCGCCAAAAACATTCAGTACTTC
>TRBD1|NA|TRBV5-1|TRBJ1-1
CASTPGQGITEAFF
TGCGCCAGCACCCCGGGACAGGGAATCACTGAAGCTTTCTTT
>NA|NA|TRBV7-3|TRBJ2-3
CASSPRDSGTDTQYF
TGTGCCAGCAGCCCTAGGGACTCGGGAACAGATACGCAGTATTTT
>TRBD1|many|TRBV12-3/TRBV12-4|TRBJ2-7
CASSRDRVSYEQYF
TGTGCCAGCAGTCGCGACAGGGTTTCCTACGAGCAGTACTTC
>TRBD2|NA|TRBV11-2|TRBJ2-1
CASSLIIRTSGGASREQFF
TGTGCCAGCAGCTTAATTATCCGGACTAGCGGGGGGGCTTCTCGGGAGCAGTTCTTC
>TRBD2|many|TRBV9|TRBJ2-7
CASSVALGLANDEQYF
TGTGCCAGCAGCGTAGCCCTCGGACTAGCGAACGACGAGCAGTACTTC
>TRBD1|NA|TRBV4-3|TRBJ2-7
CASSQEITTGGLREQYF
TGCGCCAGCAGCCAAGAGATTACAACAGGGGGGTTAAGGGAGCAGTACTTT
>NA|NA|TRBV6-2/TRBV6-3|TRBJ2-4
CASSFRAKNIQYF
TGTGCCAGCAGTTTCAGGGCCAAAAACATTCAGTACTTC
>TRBD1|few|TRBV9|TRBJ1-3
CASSAQGTTGNTIYF
TGTGCCAGCAGCGCACAGGGGACAACTGGAAACACCATATATTTT
>TRBD2|many|TRBV12-3/TRBV12-4|TRBJ2-7
CASSPRTSGGSYEQYF
TGTGCCAGCAGTCCCCGGACTAGCGGGGGTTCCTACGAGCAGTACTTC
>NA|few|TRBV4-2|TRBJ2-2
CASSPPGLYTGELFF
TGTGCCAGCAGCCCCCCGGGACTTTACACCGGGGAGCTGTTTTTT
>TRBD1|few|TRBV3-1|TRBJ1-1
CASSPPLGTGTNTEAFF
TGTGCCAGCAGCCCGCCTTTAGGGACAGGGACGAACACTGAAGCTTTCTTT